The 20 T cell receptor beta chains reported below all come from one sample, sequenced in a study of T cell repertoires in ileal Crohn's disease. Method: immunoSEQ multiplex PCR; TCRdb's copy keeps in-frame clones and lacks some. The repertoire holds under 9,000 clones, with approximately 82% as singletons. The sequenced sample was ileal tissue. The receptor set was obtained from an adult with Crohn's disease.

The DNA of the CDR3 is TGTGCCAGCAGTTACGGTCCTACTAACTATGGCTACACCTTC. Its protein product is CASSYGPTNYGYTF. V usage is TRBV6-5 and J usage is TRBJ1-2; D is undetermined. CDR1 and CDR2 (germline): MNHEY, SVGAGI. V lost 2 bases to trimming and J lost 0 bases, with 7 bases between them. The length of the CDR3 is 14 residues.

The DNA for the CDR3 is TGTGCCAGCAGCTTGGAAGGGGGACACTACGAGCAGTACTTC. This translates into CASSLEGGHYEQYF. V gene TRBV5-4 combines with J gene TRBJ2-5, with D perhaps matching TRBD1 (6 bases). The DNA end is a closer match to TRBJ2-7, so the J assignment may be wrong. Germline CDR1 SGHNT, CDR2 YYREEE (reference sequence). The CDR3 is 14 residues long.

As to this clone: Other DNA variants within this sample encode the same CDR3. The chain employs TRBV5-4 and TRBJ1-4; D not certain. The CDR3 totals 14 residues. The germline CDR1 and CDR2 sequences are SGHNT and YYREEE (reference sequence). V was clipped by 3 bases and J by 8 bases, with 14 bases between them. DNA for the CDR3: TGTGCCAGCAGCTACGCAGCGGTTGGGGAAAAACTGTTTTTT. It translates to CASSYAAVGEKLFF.

The chain joins TRBV14 to TRBJ2-7; D uncertain. Germline-derived CDR1 and CDR2 are SGHDN and FVKESK. The V end lost 4 bases, the J end lost 6 bases, and 10 bases lay between the germline ends. This CDR3 region has 12 residues. This CDR3 is CASSRPSGEQYF. The CDR3 bases are TGTGCCAGCAGCCGTCCCTCGGGCGAGCAGTACTTC.

The chain joins TRBV6-5 to TRBJ2-3; D gene unclear. In germline, CDR1 is MNHEY, CDR2 SVGAGI. The CDR3 consists of 14 residues. Trimming removed 7 bases at V and 0 bases at J, with 11 bases between. The CDR3 DNA sequence: TGTGCCAGCACCCCCCTTAGTAGCACAGATACGCAGTATTTT. Translation gives CASTPLSSTDTQYF.

V gene TRBV25-1 combines with J gene TRBJ2-7; 11 bases line up with TRBD2. The CDR3 sequence is 17 residues long. Trimming at V came to 1 base and at J to 2 bases, leaving 7 bases not matched to a gene. Germline lookup yields CDR1 MGHDK and CDR2 SYGVNS. DNA for the CDR3: TGTGCCAGCAGTGAATTCGGTCGACTAGCGGGGACCTACGAGCAGTACTTC. It codes for CASSEFGRLAGTYEQYF.

The chain combines TRBV19 with TRBJ1-1, with D uncertain. CDR1 is LNHDA, CDR2 SQIVND, per germline (reference sequence). Trimming took off 8 bases at V and 5 bases at J, with 18 bases between the two ends. This CDR3 comprises 14 residues. CDR3 sequence (DNA): TGTGCCAGTGGGCGCCGCTGGCCGCAAACTGAAGCTTTCTTT. Protein product: CASGRRWPQTEAFF. The variable domain in full, with the rest retrieved from reference TRBV19 and TRBJ1-1, is DGGITQSPKYLFRKEGQNVTLSCEQNLNHDAMYWYRQDPGQGLRLIYYSQIVNDFQKGDIAEGYSVSREKKESFPLTVTSAQKNPTAFYLCASGRRWPQTEAFFGQGTRLTVV.

The chain links TRBV5-5 to TRBJ2-1; D is uncertain. This CDR3 is built from 11 residues. The germline V and J ends were trimmed by 0 bases and 10 bases, with 5 bases remaining between them. The germline V gene has CDR1 SGHKS and CDR2 YYEKEE (reference sequence). The CDR3: CASSLAVEQFF. Here the CDR3 DNA reads TGTGCCAGCAGCTTGGCCGTGGAGCAGTTCTTC.

The V gene is TRBV4-2, the J gene TRBJ2-1, with 8 bases fitting TRBD2. This CDR3 is built from 16 residues. Germline CDR1 LGHNA, CDR2 YNFKEQ. Trimming took 0 bases from V and 8 from J; bases not matched to a gene: 9. The CDR3, as DNA: TGTGCCAGCAGCCAAGATCTTCGCGGGAGGATTTATGAGCAGTTCTTC. This codes for CASSQDLRGRIYEQFF.

There are a few counts of this clone. This chain joins TRBV6-5 and TRBJ2-2, with TRBD1 matching 7 bases. This CDR3 has 13 residues. Germline V gene data show CDR1 as MNHEY and CDR2 as SVGAGI. V was pared by 5 bases and J by 3 bases, with 0 bases of the junction left unmatched. The CDR3 nucleotides read TGTGCCAGCAGTGACAGGGACACCGGGGAGCTGTTTTTT. Protein sequence: CASSDRDTGELFF.

The chain has TRBV15 and TRBJ2-7, with D maybe TRBD2 (5 bases). Germline-derived CDR1 and CDR2 are LNHNV and YYDKDF (reference sequence). The CDR3 spans 13 residues. The V end was cut by 4 bases, the J end by 4 bases, with 11 bases between. CDR3 sequence: CATSNTRGYEQYF. CDR3 coding DNA: TGTGCCACCAGCAATACTAGAGGTTACGAGCAGTACTTC.

The chain combines TRBV11-2 with TRBJ2-5; TRBD1 might be the D (6 bases). V lost 3 bases and J 11 bases, leaving 16 bases between the germline ends. In germline, CDR1 is SGHAT, CDR2 FQNNGV. The CDR3 is 13 residues long. As DNA, the CDR3 is TGTGCCAGCAGCTTCTTACAGGGAAATCAGCAGTACTTC. This sequence encodes CASSFLQGNQQYF. The variable domain in full, completed from reference TRBV11-2 and TRBJ2-5, reads EAGVAQSPRYKIIEKRQSVAFWCNPISGHATLYWYQQILGQGPKLLIQFQNNGVVDDSQLPKDRFSAERLKGVDSTLKIQPAKLEDSAVYLCASSFLQGNQQYFGPGTRLLVL.

This sequence joins TRBV10-3 and TRBJ1-2; D not certain. The CDR3 covers 15 residues. Germline V CDR1 and CDR2: ENHRY, SYGVKD. Between the trimmed V and J ends, which lost 0 bases and 2 bases, there was a span of 10 bases. The CDR3 spells CAISESGVANYGYTF. The CDR3 DNA reads as TGTGCCATCAGTGAGTCCGGGGTGGCCAACTATGGCTACACCTTC.

J is TRBJ2-4 and V is TRBV29-1; 9 bases align to TRBD2. V trimming: 6 bases; J trimming: 8 bases; junction bases outside the gene matches: 8. Germline V gives CDR1 SQVTM, CDR2 ANQGSEA. This CDR3 comprises 13 residues. For the CDR3, the DNA is TGCAGCGTGGTCAGCGGGAGGTTAGACATTCAGTACTTC. Translation: CSVVSGRLDIQYF.

This sequence joins TRBV7-2 and TRBJ1-2; 8 bases agree with TRBD1. CDR3 size: 16 residues. V dropped 5 bases and J dropped 4; count of bases not matched to a gene: 12. Germline CDR1 SGHTA, CDR2 FQGNSA. The CDR3 protein is CASSILTGALSYGYTF. In DNA, the CDR3 is TGTGCCAGCAGCATTTTGACAGGGGCACTTAGCTATGGCTACACCTTC.

This chain connects TRBV11-3 to TRBJ2-3; 9 nucleotides line up with TRBD1. After removal of 6 bases from V and 4 bases from J, the junction contained 8 bases not matched to a gene. Per the germline V gene, CDR1 is SGHNT and CDR2 is YENEEA. This CDR3 has 15 amino acids. CDR3 sequence: CASRPRDRVSDTQYF. In DNA form, the CDR3 reads TGTGCCAGCAGGCCAAGGGACAGGGTTTCAGATACGCAGTATTTT. The whole variable domain, filled in from reference TRBV11-3 and TRBJ2-3, reads EAGVVQSPRYKIIEKKQPVAFWCNPISGHNTLYWYLQNLGQGPELLIRYENEEAVDDSQLPKDRFSAERLKGVDSTLKIQPAELGDSAVYLCASRPRDRVSDTQYFGPGTRLTVL.

The chain carries TRBV20-1 and TRBJ2-5, with TRBD2 as a possible D gene (5 bases). The V end was cut by 5 bases, the J end by 7 bases, with 11 bases between. CDR1 DFQATT and CDR2 SNEGSKA come from the germline V gene (reference sequence). CDR3 length: 11 residues. The CDR3 bases are TGCAGTGCTGACGGCGGAGGGACCCAGTACTTC. Protein sequence: CSADGGGTQYF.

The J gene is TRBJ2-2, the V gene TRBV25-1, with TRBD1 identical over 7 bases. The J segment lost 1 base and the V segment lost 7 bases, leaving 6 bases of the junction unmatched. The length of the CDR3 is 15 residues. Germline V gene sequence: CDR1 MGHDK, CDR2 SYGVNS. The CDR3 region has the DNA TGTGCCAGCAATCCCAGGGACAGGAACACCGGGGAGCTGTTTTTT. Translated: CASNPRDRNTGELFF. Complete variable domain (other parts from reference TRBV25-1 and TRBJ2-2): EADIYQTPRYLVIGTGKKITLECSQTMGHDKMYWYQQDPGMELHLIHYSYGVNSTEKGDLSSESTVSRIRTEHFPLTLESARPSHTSQYLCASNPRDRNTGELFFGEGSRLTVL.

The chain couples TRBV18 to TRBJ2-1; perhaps TRBD2 as D (5 bases). CDR3 length: 15 amino acids. Trimming pared 6 bases from V and 0 bases from J, leaving 12 bases between. CDR1 is KGHSH and CDR2 is LQKENI in the germline V gene. In DNA form, the CDR3 reads TGTGCCAGCTCTCGGGGAGATAGCTCCTACAATGAGCAGTTCTTC. Residues: CASSRGDSSYNEQFF.

The chain has TRBV7-2 and TRBJ2-5; a weak D match, TRBD2 (6 bases). With the DNA end fitting TRBJ2-7 better, the J assignment may be wrong. Germline V lookup: CDR1 SGHTA, CDR2 FQGNSA. The CDR3 loop spans 14 amino acids. CDR3: CASSPRLDSYEQYF. DNA of the CDR3: TGTGCCAGCAGCCCCCGACTAGATTCCTACGAGCAGTACTTC.